This T cell receptor (beta chain) is drawn from a study of Graves' ophthalmopathy and Graves' hyperthyroidism. About the study: Before any treatment was given, at initial diagnosis, peripheral blood was collected.

This clonotype was seen at least ten times. Its antigen is undetermined. RNA transcripts were the source from which TCR beta CDR3 regions were amplified. The library came from an HTBI-primed first-round RT-PCR and a second-round multiplex PCR. TCRdb re-called the multiplex PCR reads through MiXCR, storing one row per CDR3 protein. The profile shows 620,000 or so distinct CDR3 sequences, over 20% of them singletons. Study-wide results and caveats: Blood also carried most expanded thyroid clonotypes exceeding 0.001 frequency.

The diagnosis was founded upon clinical symptoms, serum thyroxine, TRAb, thyroid ultrasound and orbital computed tomography. The PBMCs originated from around 11 ml of fresh peripheral blood. The V gene's germline CDR1 is DFQATT and CDR2 SNEGSKA (reference sequence). The ends lost 6 bases at V and 9 bases at J; junction bases unmatched: 10. CDR3 size: 14 residues. The genes are TRBV20-1 and TRBJ1-6; the match to TRBD1 covers 8 bases. The sequence derives from a woman in her late teens or twenties with stable Graves' hyperthyroidism. Some clones in this sample may be carry-over from other donors' samples. Material for sequencing was peripheral blood. CDR3: CSATDRDGGSPLHF. CDR3 in DNA: TGCAGTGCCACGGACAGGGACGGGGGTTCACCCCTCCACTTT.